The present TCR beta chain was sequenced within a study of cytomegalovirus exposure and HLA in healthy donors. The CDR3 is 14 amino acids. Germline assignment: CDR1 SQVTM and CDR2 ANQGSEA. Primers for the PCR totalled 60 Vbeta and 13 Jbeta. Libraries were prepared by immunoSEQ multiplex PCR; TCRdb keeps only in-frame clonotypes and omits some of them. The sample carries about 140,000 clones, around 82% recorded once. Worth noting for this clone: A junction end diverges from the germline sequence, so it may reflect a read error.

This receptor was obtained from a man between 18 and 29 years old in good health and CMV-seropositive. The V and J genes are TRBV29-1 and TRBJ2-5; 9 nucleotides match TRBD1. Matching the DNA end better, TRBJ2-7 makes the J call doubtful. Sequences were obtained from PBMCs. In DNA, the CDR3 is TGCAGCGTGGAAGGGACAGGGAGGAGATACGAGCAGTACTTC. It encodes CSVEGTGRRYEQYF.